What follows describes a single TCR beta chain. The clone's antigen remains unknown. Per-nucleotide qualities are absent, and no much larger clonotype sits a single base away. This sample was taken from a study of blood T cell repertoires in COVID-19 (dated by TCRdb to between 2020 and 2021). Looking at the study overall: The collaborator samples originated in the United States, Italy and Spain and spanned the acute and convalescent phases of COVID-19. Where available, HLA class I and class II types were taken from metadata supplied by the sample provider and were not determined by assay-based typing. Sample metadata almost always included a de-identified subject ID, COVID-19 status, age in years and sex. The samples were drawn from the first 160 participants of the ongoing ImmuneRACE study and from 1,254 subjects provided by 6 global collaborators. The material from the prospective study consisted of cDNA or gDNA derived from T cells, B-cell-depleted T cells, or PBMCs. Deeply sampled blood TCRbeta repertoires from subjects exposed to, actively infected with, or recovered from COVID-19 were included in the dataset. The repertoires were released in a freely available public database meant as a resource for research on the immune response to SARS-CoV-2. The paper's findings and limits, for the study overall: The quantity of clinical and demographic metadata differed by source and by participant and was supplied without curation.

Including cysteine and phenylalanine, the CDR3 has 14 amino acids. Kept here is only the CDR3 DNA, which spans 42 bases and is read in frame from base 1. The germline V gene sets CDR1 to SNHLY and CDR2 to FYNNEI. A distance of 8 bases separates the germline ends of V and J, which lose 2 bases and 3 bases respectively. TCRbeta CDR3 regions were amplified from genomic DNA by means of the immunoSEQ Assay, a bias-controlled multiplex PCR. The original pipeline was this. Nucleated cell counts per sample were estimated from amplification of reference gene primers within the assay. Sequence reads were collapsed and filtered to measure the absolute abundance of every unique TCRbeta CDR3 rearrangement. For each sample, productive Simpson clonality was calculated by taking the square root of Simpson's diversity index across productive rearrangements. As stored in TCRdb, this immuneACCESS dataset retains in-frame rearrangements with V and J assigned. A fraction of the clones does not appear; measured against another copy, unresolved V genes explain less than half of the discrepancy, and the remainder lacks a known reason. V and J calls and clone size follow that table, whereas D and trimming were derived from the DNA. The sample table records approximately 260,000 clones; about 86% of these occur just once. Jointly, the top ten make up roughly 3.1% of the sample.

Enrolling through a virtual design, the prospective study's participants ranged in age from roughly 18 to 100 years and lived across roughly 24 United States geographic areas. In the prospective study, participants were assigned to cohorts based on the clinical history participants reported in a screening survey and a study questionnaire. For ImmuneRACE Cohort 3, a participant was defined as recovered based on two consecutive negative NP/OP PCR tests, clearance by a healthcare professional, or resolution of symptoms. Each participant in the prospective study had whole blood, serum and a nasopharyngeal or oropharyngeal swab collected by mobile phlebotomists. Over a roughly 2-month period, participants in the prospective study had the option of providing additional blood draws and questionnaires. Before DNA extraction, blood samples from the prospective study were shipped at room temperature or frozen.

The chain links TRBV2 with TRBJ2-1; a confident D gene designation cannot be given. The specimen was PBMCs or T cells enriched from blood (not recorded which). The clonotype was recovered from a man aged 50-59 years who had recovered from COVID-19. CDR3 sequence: CASSERTVYNEQFF. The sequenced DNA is TGTGCCAGCAGTGAACGAACAGTCTACAATGAGCAGTTCTTC.